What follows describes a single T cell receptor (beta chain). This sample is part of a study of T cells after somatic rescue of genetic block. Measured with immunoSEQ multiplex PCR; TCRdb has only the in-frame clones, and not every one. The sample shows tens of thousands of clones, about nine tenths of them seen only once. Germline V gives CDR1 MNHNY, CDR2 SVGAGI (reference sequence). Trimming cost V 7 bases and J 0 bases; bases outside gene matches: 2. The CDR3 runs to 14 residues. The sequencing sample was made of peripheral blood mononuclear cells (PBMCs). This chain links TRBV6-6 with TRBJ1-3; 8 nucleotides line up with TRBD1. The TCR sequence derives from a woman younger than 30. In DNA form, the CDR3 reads TGTGCCAGCACAGACAGGGGCTCTGGAAACACCATATATTTT. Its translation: CASTDRGSGNTIYF.